These T cell receptor beta chains were read from a single sample in a study of T cells in Graves' hyperthyroidism and ophthalmopathy. TCRdb analysed the multiplex PCR reads with MiXCR anew, one entry per CDR3 protein. The sample has 450,000 to 500,000 distinct CDR3 sequences; around a fifth are singletons. The source material was blood. The origin of the receptors is a woman aged 70-85 years with Graves' ophthalmopathy. Both conserved end residues are part of each CDR3. Fields, in order: D gene, V gene, J gene, clone size, CDR3 DNA, CDR3 protein. D genes are given only for firm matches. Expanded clones get a size class; other rows say once, few or many, or leave the size out.

D gene: TRBD1; V gene: TRBV12-3/TRBV12-4; J gene: TRBJ2-3; clone size: few; CDR3 DNA: TGTGCCAGCAGGTTCCGGGACAGGGTCCCAACGCAGTATTTT; CDR3 protein: CASRFRDRVPTQYF
D gene: TRBD2; V gene: TRBV27; J gene: TRBJ2-7; clone size: many; CDR3 DNA: TGTGCCAGCAGTTTCGCTAGCGGGCGTGCGGGGCAGTACTTC; CDR3 protein: CASSFASGRAGQYF
D gene: TRBD2; V gene: TRBV7-3; J gene: TRBJ2-3; clone size: once; CDR3 DNA: TGTGCCAGCAGCTTCCTACTAGCGCACGGGGCAGATACGCGGTATTTT; CDR3 protein: CASSFLLAHGADTRYF
D gene: .; V gene: TRBV18; J gene: TRBJ2-3; clone size: few; CDR3 DNA: TGTGCCAGCTCAGAAAGCACAGATACGCAGTATTTT; CDR3 protein: CASSESTDTQYF
D gene: .; V gene: TRBV20-1; J gene: TRBJ2-3; clone size: few; CDR3 DNA: TGCAGTGCTCGAAGGCTTACCACAGATACGCAGTATTTT; CDR3 protein: CSARRLTTDTQYF
D gene: TRBD2; V gene: TRBV7-2; J gene: TRBJ2-3; clone size: many; CDR3 DNA: TGTGCCAGCAGCTTAGTGGGAGGGGCAGATACGCAGTATTTT; CDR3 protein: CASSLVGGADTQYF
D gene: .; V gene: TRBV7-2; J gene: TRBJ2-7; clone size: .; CDR3 DNA: TGTGCCAGCAACCAGGACATATACCCCTACGAGCAGTACTTC; CDR3 protein: CASNQDIYPYEQYF
D gene: .; V gene: TRBV20-1; J gene: TRBJ2-3; clone size: .; CDR3 DNA: TGCAGTGCTGGACTCTTAGATACGCAGTATTTT; CDR3 protein: CSAGLLDTQYF
D gene: TRBD1; V gene: TRBV20-1; J gene: TRBJ1-2; clone size: .; CDR3 DNA: TGCAGTGCTCACCGAGGGGACAGCTCCTATGGCTACACCTTC; CDR3 protein: CSAHRGDSSYGYTF
D gene: .; V gene: TRBV19; J gene: TRBJ2-1; clone size: few; CDR3 DNA: TGTGCCGCTTCAAGTGGGGATTTTAGGGTCGAGCAGTTCTTC; CDR3 protein: CAASSGDFRVEQFF
D gene: .; V gene: TRBV10-3; J gene: TRBJ2-1; clone size: .; CDR3 DNA: TGTGCCATCAGTGAGTCAACAGGGCGTTGGGATGAGCAGTTCTTC; CDR3 protein: CAISESTGRWDEQFF
D gene: TRBD1; V gene: TRBV12-3/TRBV12-4; J gene: TRBJ1-6; clone size: many; CDR3 DNA: TGTGCCAGCAGTCCACAGGGGGGTAATTCACCCCTCCACTTT; CDR3 protein: CASSPQGGNSPLHF
D gene: .; V gene: TRBV7-9; J gene: TRBJ2-3; clone size: .; CDR3 DNA: TGTGCCAGCAGCTTCCCCGGGACTTACACAGATACGCAGTATTTT; CDR3 protein: CASSFPGTYTDTQYF
D gene: .; V gene: TRBV6-1; J gene: TRBJ1-3; clone size: .; CDR3 DNA: TGTGCCAGCAGTTCCCCCCAGCGGGGAAACACCATATATTTT; CDR3 protein: CASSSPQRGNTIYF
D gene: .; V gene: TRBV12-3/TRBV12-4; J gene: TRBJ2-4; clone size: .; CDR3 DNA: TGTGCCAGCAGTTTATTCGGAGGGCCCAAAAACATTCAGTACTTC; CDR3 protein: CASSLFGGPKNIQYF
D gene: .; V gene: TRBV7-9; J gene: TRBJ2-3; clone size: many; CDR3 DNA: TGTGCCAGCAGCCCCCCGCCAGGGGTTCTTTCAGATACGCAGTATTTT; CDR3 protein: CASSPPPGVLSDTQYF
D gene: .; V gene: TRBV4-1; J gene: TRBJ1-5; clone size: .; CDR3 DNA: TGCGCCAGCAGCCAAGAGGGGCGTTGGGGTCAGCCCCAGCATTTT; CDR3 protein: CASSQEGRWGQPQHF
D gene: TRBD1; V gene: TRBV10-3; J gene: TRBJ2-2; clone size: many; CDR3 DNA: TGTGCCATCAGGGGGACAGCGAACACCGGGGAGCTGTTTTTT; CDR3 protein: CAIRGTANTGELFF
D gene: .; V gene: TRBV28; J gene: TRBJ1-2; clone size: .; CDR3 DNA: TGTGCCAGCAGTTTGTTAGCGGCCAGGTTACTAGGATTGACTAACTATGGCTACACCTTC; CDR3 protein: CASSLLAARLLGLTNYGYTF
D gene: TRBD2; V gene: TRBV10-3; J gene: TRBJ2-3; clone size: few; CDR3 DNA: TGTGCCATCAGCCGGGGGGTTAGCGGGAGTAGAGATACGCAGTATTTT; CDR3 protein: CAISRGVSGSRDTQYF
D gene: TRBD2; V gene: TRBV5-1; J gene: TRBJ2-7; clone size: .; CDR3 DNA: TGCGCCAGCAGCTCCACCAGACTAGCGGGAGCCGAGCAGTACTTC; CDR3 protein: CASSSTRLAGAEQYF
D gene: .; V gene: TRBV12-3/TRBV12-4; J gene: TRBJ2-1; clone size: many; CDR3 DNA: TGTGCCAGCAGTTTCGAGTACCATGAGCAGTTCTTC; CDR3 protein: CASSFEYHEQFF
D gene: TRBD1; V gene: TRBV9; J gene: TRBJ1-1; clone size: .; CDR3 DNA: TGTGCCAGCAGCTCCAACAGGGGGAACACTGAAGCTTTCTTT; CDR3 protein: CASSSNRGNTEAFF
D gene: .; V gene: TRBV20-1; J gene: TRBJ1-5; clone size: few; CDR3 DNA: TGCAGTGCCCGGACCGGGACAAGCAACAATCAGCCCCAGCATTTT; CDR3 protein: CSARTGTSNNQPQHF
D gene: .; V gene: TRBV28; J gene: TRBJ1-5; clone size: many; CDR3 DNA: TGTGCCAGCAGTTACACATTAAGGCGGACTGATAGCAATCAGCCCCAGCATTTT; CDR3 protein: CASSYTLRRTDSNQPQHF